What follows are 27 T cell receptor beta chains derived from one specimen sequenced in a study of T-cell reconstitution after alpha-beta-depleted transplantation in children. A TCRbeta library incorporating unique molecular identifiers was prepared. TCRdb fed the PCR reads into MiXCR, producing one record per CDR3 protein. The repertoire holds a few hundred thousand distinct CDR3 sequences, with about an eighth as singletons. This material consisted of PBMCs, mostly from graft donor cells, taken 360 days after TCRalphabeta/CD19-depleted stem cell transplant. The receptors were sampled from a male patient between 5 and 17 years old who had a stem cell transplant for acute myeloid leukemia, so the T cells may come from the graft donor.

In its sample, this clonotype was seen a few times. This chain connects TRBV25-1 to TRBJ2-7, with D uncertain. Germline V gives CDR1 MGHDK, CDR2 SYGVNS. Trimming stripped 4 bases from V and 2 bases from J, with 9 bases between. The CDR3 length is 13 residues. CDR3 loop: CASSALPPYEQYF. DNA for the CDR3: TGTGCCAGCAGTGCCCTCCCTCCCTACGAGCAGTACTTC.

This chain connects TRBV7-9 to TRBJ2-7; TRBD1 matches at 10 bases. With 2 bases clipped from V and 7 bases from J, the junction kept 8 bases outside the gene matches. Germline V lookup: CDR1 SEHNR, CDR2 FQNEAQ (reference sequence). The CDR3 has 15 residues. The CDR3 sequence is CASSLSGTGDSEQYF. The CDR3 nucleotides are TGTGCCAGCAGCTTATCGGGGACAGGGGATAGTGAGCAGTACTTC.

V gene TRBV6-5 combines with J gene TRBJ2-7; D remains unclear. The germline gives CDR1 MNHEY, CDR2 SVGAGI. The V end was cut by 3 bases, the J end by 6 bases, with 9 bases between. CDR3 size: 12 residues. The CDR3 region is CASSYLPGEQYF. The CDR3 DNA follows: TGTGCCAGCAGTTATCTGCCGGGCGAGCAGTACTTC.

The CDR3: CASSRDRGGGVEQYF. The CDR3 nucleotides read TGTGCCAGCAGCCGAGATAGGGGGGGCGGAGTCGAGCAGTACTTC. The V call is TRBV4-2, the J call TRBJ2-7; D perhaps matches TRBD2 (7 bases). The V and J ends lost 4 bases and 6 bases respectively, with 19 bases between them. In germline, CDR1 is LGHNA, CDR2 YNFKEQ. This CDR3 has 15 residues.

This chain joins TRBV20-1 and TRBJ2-1; D not certain. V gave up 6 bases and J gave up 1 base, with 16 bases separating them. Germline V gives CDR1 DFQATT, CDR2 SNEGSKA (reference sequence). The CDR3 is 15 residues long. Here the CDR3 reads CSAPFNVGSYNEQFF. CDR3 nucleotides: TGCAGTGCCCCCTTCAACGTGGGGTCCTACAATGAGCAGTTCTTC.

CDR3 region: CASSQGQGFYEQYF. The CDR3 region has the DNA TGTGCCAGCAGCCAAGGTCAGGGATTCTACGAGCAGTACTTC. This chain links TRBV4-2 with TRBJ2-7; tentatively, D is TRBD1 (5 bases). Trimming cost V 1 base and J 3 bases, with 10 bases left between them. Per the germline V gene, CDR1 is LGHNA and CDR2 is YNFKEQ. The CDR3 is made up of 14 amino acids.

The chain carries TRBV7-3 and TRBJ2-7; D is perhaps TRBD2 (5 bases). CDR3 length equals 15 residues. V lost 5 bases and J lost 4, with 18 bases in between. Per the germline V gene, CDR1 is SGHTA and CDR2 is FQGTGA. The CDR3 protein is CASSETAGELYEQYF. The CDR3 bases are TGTGCCAGCAGCGAAACAGCCGGGGAGCTTTACGAGCAGTACTTC.

The rearrangement links TRBV24-1 to TRBJ2-2; D perhaps matches TRBD1 (6 bases). This CDR3 spans 15 amino acids. V was cut by 5 bases and J by 0 bases, with 9 bases left in between. From germline, CDR1 is KGHDR and CDR2 SFDVKD. This CDR3 reads CATSGDRPNTGELFF. The DNA for the CDR3 is TGTGCCACCAGTGGCGACAGGCCGAACACCGGGGAGCTGTTTTTT.

Many counts were recorded for this clonotype. The chain is built from TRBV5-4 and TRBJ2-3; TRBD1 aligns across 9 bases. The V gene end was trimmed by 4 bases and the J gene end by 3 bases; junction bases not matched to a gene: 6. CDR1 and CDR2 from the germline V gene are SGHNT and YYREEE (reference sequence). This CDR3 is 15 amino acids long. The CDR3 is CASSPTGGGTDTQYF. The CDR3 DNA is TGTGCCAGCAGCCCGACAGGGGGGGGGACAGATACGCAGTATTTT.

The V call is TRBV5-1, the J call TRBJ2-1, with D perhaps matching TRBD1 (5 bases). The CDR3 covers 15 residues. Germline assignment: CDR1 SGHRS and CDR2 YFSETQ. V dropped 1 base and J dropped 2 bases, with 10 bases sitting between them. In nucleotides, the CDR3 is TGCGCCAGCAGCTTGTTACAGGAAACCTACAATGAGCAGTTCTTC. Translating it yields CASSLLQETYNEQFF.

This clonotype was observed a handful of times. The chain uses TRBV6-2 or TRBV6-3 and TRBJ2-1; D not resolved. The germline V and J ends were trimmed by 5 bases and 3 bases, with 14 bases remaining between them. The length of the CDR3 is 15 residues. From germline, CDR1 is MNHEY and CDR2 SVGEGT. The chain's CDR3 is CASSLTRAGYNEQFF. CDR3 coding DNA: TGTGCCAGCAGTCTCACCCGCGCTGGCTACAATGAGCAGTTCTTC.

This clonotype appeared a few times. The rearrangement links TRBV5-1 to TRBJ1-3, with D possibly TRBD1 on 5 matching bases. Germline CDR1 reads SGHRS; CDR2 reads YFSETQ. This CDR3 is 13 amino acids long. V gave up 4 bases and J gave up 7 bases, with 12 bases separating them. CDR3 in amino acids: CASSPRGDNTIYF. The CDR3 DNA is TGCGCCAGCAGCCCCCGGGGCGATAACACCATATATTTT.

This clonotype occurred many times. As DNA, the CDR3 is TGCAGCGTTGACGGAGGGCCGAGCGAGCAGTACTTC. Its translation is CSVDGGPSEQYF. The chain employs TRBV29-1 and TRBJ2-7; D is possibly TRBD2 (6 bases). With 3 bases removed from V and 6 bases from J, the gap between germline ends came to 12 bases. In germline, CDR1 is SQVTM, CDR2 ANQGSEA. This CDR3 contains 12 residues.

This clonotype has at least ten counts. V and J are TRBV5-6 and TRBJ2-7; D possibly corresponds to TRBD2 (6 bases). CDR1 is SGHDT, CDR2 YYEEEE, per germline. V lost 4 bases to trimming and J lost 6 bases, with 14 bases between them. The CDR3 extends over 13 amino acids. CDR3 sequence: CASSPLGGFEQYF. CDR3 bases: TGTGCCAGCAGCCCTCTAGGAGGGTTCGAGCAGTACTTC.

This clonotype was counted many times. This chain joins TRBV28 and TRBJ2-6; TRBD2 might be the D (5 bases). CDR3 length: 15 residues. V gave up 6 bases and J gave up 0 bases, with 9 bases separating them. Germline loops: CDR1 MDHEN, CDR2 SYDVKM. The CDR3, as DNA: TGTGCCAGCAGAGAGGGATACTCTGGGGCCAACGTCCTGACTTTC. This codes for CASREGYSGANVLTF.

V gene TRBV7-9 combines with J gene TRBJ2-7; D remains unclear. Germline V lookup: CDR1 SEHNR, CDR2 FQNEAQ (reference sequence). This CDR3 contains 14 residues. Deletions cut 10 bases from V and 2 bases from J, with 18 bases between. DNA of the CDR3: TGTGCCACCGAAGGGTGGGTAGGGACCTACGAGCAGTACTTC. This codes for CATEGWVGTYEQYF.

This clonotype has ten or more counts. The genes are TRBV18 and TRBJ2-3; maybe TRBD1 (5 bases). Germline CDR1 and CDR2: KGHSH and LQKENI. CDR3 length equals 15 residues. Trimming stripped 6 bases from V and 4 bases from J, with 17 bases between. This CDR3 reads CASSDRTSPPDTQYF. CDR3 bases: TGTGCCAGCTCCGACCGGACAAGTCCCCCAGATACGCAGTATTTT.

This clonotype was picked up a small number of times. V gene TRBV7-2 combines with J gene TRBJ2-3; no definite D call. Germline V gene sequence: CDR1 SGHTA, CDR2 FQGNSA. With 2 bases removed from V and 1 base from J, the gap between germline ends came to 4 bases. This CDR3 contains 13 residues. CDR3 amino acids: CASSLHGTDTQYF. As DNA, the CDR3 is TGTGCCAGCAGCTTACATGGCACAGATACGCAGTATTTT.

This clonotype appeared a few times. V is TRBV20-1 and J is TRBJ2-1; the D is unclear. Germline CDR1 and CDR2: DFQATT and SNEGSKA (reference sequence). The CDR3 length is 14 residues. Trimming took 6 bases from V and 10 from J, leaving 22 bases between them. In DNA, the CDR3 is TGCAGTGCGGCCGGCGACCTATCCCTAGGGGAGCAGTTCTTC. It translates to CSAAGDLSLGEQFF.

This chain joins TRBV20-1 and TRBJ2-7; 8 bases are shared with TRBD2. V dropped 0 bases and J dropped 7; count of bases not matched to a gene: 20. There are 18 residues in the CDR3. Per germline, CDR1 DFQATT and CDR2 SNEGSKA (reference sequence). DNA for the CDR3: TGCAGTGCTAGAGACCGGCCGCCCAGCGGGGGCCCCTACAATGAGCAGTACTTC. Residues: CSARDRPPSGGPYNEQYF.

This clonotype was recorded many times. V is TRBV20-1 and J is TRBJ2-7; TRBD2 is a possible D gene (6 bases). The V gene lost 0 bases and the J gene lost 3 bases, with 12 bases spanning the gap. The CDR3 extends over 14 amino acids. Germline V gives CDR1 DFQATT, CDR2 SNEGSKA (reference sequence). CDR3 loop: CSARDVRRGYEQYF. For the CDR3, the DNA is TGCAGTGCTAGAGATGTGAGGCGGGGCTACGAGCAGTACTTC.

This clonotype was detected only a few times. The CDR3 region has the DNA TGTGCCAGCAGCTTTTTACCGGGAAACACTGAAGCTTTCTTT. This translates into CASSFLPGNTEAFF. The chain is built from TRBV7-8 and TRBJ1-1; no clear D. This CDR3 is 14 amino acids long. CDR1 and CDR2 from the germline V gene are SGHVS and FQNEAQ. Trimming shortened V by 3 bases and J by 2 bases, and 10 bases separated the two germline ends. Drawing the rest from reference TRBV7-8 and TRBJ1-1, the complete variable domain is GAGVSQSPRYKVAKRGQDVALRCDPISGHVSLFWYQQALGQGPEFLTYFQNEAQLDKSGLPSDRFFAERPEGSVSTLKIQRTQQEDSAVYLCASSFLPGNTEAFFGQGTRLTVV.

The chain is built from TRBV6-2 or TRBV6-3 and TRBJ2-7, with a possible D match to TRBD1 (5 bases). The CDR3 loop spans 15 amino acids. Germline CDR1 reads MNHEY; CDR2 reads SVGEGT. Deletions cut 7 bases from V and 2 bases from J, with 18 bases between. The CDR3 sequence is CASTLLPTAAYEQYF. The CDR3 coding sequence is TGTGCCAGCACCCTACTTCCGACAGCCGCCTACGAGCAGTACTTC.

This clonotype was seen a few times. The rearrangement links TRBV12-3 or TRBV12-4 to TRBJ1-1; unclear D gene. The CDR3 sequence is 17 residues long. Trimming stripped 1 base from V and 0 bases from J, with 15 bases between. The CDR3: CASSLGRAHRMNTEAFF. The DNA of the CDR3 is TGTGCCAGCAGTTTAGGTAGGGCCCACAGAATGAACACTGAAGCTTTCTTT.

The sample holds a few counts of this clonotype. CDR3 DNA: TGTGCCAGCAGTGACTCGAGTAGGGCGAACACCGGGGAGCTGTTTTTT. Amino acid sequence: CASSDSSRANTGELFF. The chain carries TRBV6-4 and TRBJ2-2, with D hard to call. Looked up from germline, CDR1 is MRHNA and CDR2 is SNTAGT. Deletions cut 0 bases from V and 0 bases from J, with 8 bases between. The CDR3 runs 16 residues.

This chain joins TRBV29-1 and TRBJ2-7; possible D gene TRBD2, 5 bases. The germline CDR1 and CDR2 sequences are SQVTM and ANQGSEA. V shed 5 bases and J shed 0 bases, with 14 bases lying between them. The CDR3 spans 14 residues. The CDR3 region is CSVLTWRSSYEQYF. The CDR3 DNA sequence: TGCAGCGTTTTAACTTGGAGGAGCTCCTACGAGCAGTACTTC.

This clonotype was recorded a few times. The V and J genes are TRBV20-1 and TRBJ2-1, with a tentative D call TRBD1 (5 bases). The CDR3 extends over 15 amino acids. Germline V gene sequence: CDR1 DFQATT, CDR2 SNEGSKA (reference sequence). Trimming removed 4 bases from V and 4 bases from J, with 17 bases in between. CDR3 sequence reads: CSATSTASVYNEQFF. The CDR3 DNA follows: TGCAGTGCTACCTCGACAGCAAGCGTGTACAATGAGCAGTTCTTC.